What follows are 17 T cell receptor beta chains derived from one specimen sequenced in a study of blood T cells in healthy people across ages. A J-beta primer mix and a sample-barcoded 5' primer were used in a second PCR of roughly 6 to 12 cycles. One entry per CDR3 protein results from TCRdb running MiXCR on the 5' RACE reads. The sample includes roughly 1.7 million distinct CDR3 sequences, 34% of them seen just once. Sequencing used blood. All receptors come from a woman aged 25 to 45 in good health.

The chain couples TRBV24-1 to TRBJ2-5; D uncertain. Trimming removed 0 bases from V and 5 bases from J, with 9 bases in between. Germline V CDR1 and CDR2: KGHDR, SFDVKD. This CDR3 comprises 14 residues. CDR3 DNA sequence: TGTGCCACCAGTGATTTGCGGGTAGGGGAGACCCAGTACTTC. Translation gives CATSDLRVGETQYF.

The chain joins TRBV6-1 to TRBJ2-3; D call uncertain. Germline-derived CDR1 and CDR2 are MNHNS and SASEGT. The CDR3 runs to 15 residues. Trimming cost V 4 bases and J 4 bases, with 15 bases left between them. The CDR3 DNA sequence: TGTGCCAGCAGTGGACTGGCCTCTTTCGCAGATACGCAGTATTTT. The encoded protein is CASSGLASFADTQYF.

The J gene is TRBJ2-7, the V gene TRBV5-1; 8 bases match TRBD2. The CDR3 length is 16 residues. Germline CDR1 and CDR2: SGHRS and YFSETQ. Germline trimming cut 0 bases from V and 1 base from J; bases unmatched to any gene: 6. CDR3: CASSLDGRASSYEQYF. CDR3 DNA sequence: TGCGCCAGCAGCTTGGACGGGAGGGCCTCGTCCTACGAGCAGTACTTC.

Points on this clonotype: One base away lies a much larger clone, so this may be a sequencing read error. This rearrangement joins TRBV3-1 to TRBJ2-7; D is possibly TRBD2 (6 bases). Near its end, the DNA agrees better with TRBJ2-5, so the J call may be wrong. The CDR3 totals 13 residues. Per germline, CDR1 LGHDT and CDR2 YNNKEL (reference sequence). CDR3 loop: CAGSFGGKETQYF. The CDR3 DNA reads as TGTGCCGGCAGCTTCGGCGGGAAAGAGACCCAGTACTTC.

CDR3 nucleotide sequence: TGTGCCAGCAGAGGTGGGACTAGTACCAATGAGCAGTTCTTC. Translating it yields CASRGGTSTNEQFF. The chain is built from TRBV6-8 and TRBJ2-1; 8 bases fit TRBD2. The V gene end was trimmed by 6 bases and the J gene end by 6 bases; junction bases not matched to a gene: 7. Per the germline V gene, CDR1 is MNHGY and CDR2 is SAAAGT. The CDR3 runs to 14 residues.

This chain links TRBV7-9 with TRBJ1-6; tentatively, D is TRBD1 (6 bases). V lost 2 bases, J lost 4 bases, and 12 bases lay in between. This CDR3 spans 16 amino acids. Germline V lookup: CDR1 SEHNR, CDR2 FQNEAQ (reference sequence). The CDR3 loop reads CASSLYQGNYNSPLHF. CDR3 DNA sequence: TGTGCCAGCAGCTTATACCAGGGGAATTATAATTCACCCCTCCACTTT.

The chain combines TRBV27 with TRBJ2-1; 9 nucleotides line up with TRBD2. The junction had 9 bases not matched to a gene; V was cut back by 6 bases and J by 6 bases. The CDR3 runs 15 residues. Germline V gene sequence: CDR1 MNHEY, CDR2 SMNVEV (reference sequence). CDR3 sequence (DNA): TGTGCCAGCAGCCGACTAGCGGAGCGATTCAATGAGCAGTTCTTC. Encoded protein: CASSRLAERFNEQFF.

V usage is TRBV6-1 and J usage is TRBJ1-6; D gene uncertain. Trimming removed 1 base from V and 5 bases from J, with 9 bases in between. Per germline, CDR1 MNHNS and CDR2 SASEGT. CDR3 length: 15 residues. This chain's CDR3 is CASSEGCSDNSPLHF. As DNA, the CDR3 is TGTGCCAGCAGTGAAGGGTGCTCGGATAATTCACCCCTCCACTTT.

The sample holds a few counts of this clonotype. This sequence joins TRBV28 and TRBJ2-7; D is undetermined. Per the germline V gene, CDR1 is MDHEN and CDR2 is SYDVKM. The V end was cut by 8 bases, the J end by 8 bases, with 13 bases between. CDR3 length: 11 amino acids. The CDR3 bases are TGTGCCAGCCGAAATCCCCTCCAGCAGTACTTC. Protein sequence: CASRNPLQQYF.

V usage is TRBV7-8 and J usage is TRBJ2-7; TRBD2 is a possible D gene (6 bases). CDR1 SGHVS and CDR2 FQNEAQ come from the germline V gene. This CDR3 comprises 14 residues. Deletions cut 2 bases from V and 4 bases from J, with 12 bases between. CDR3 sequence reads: CASSLRLDDYEQYF. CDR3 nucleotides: TGTGCCAGCAGCTTACGACTAGACGATTACGAGCAGTACTTC.

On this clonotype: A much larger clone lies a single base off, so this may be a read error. This chain's CDR3 is CGVEEVLYPYEQYF. The CDR3 DNA follows: TGCGGCGTTGAAGAAGTACTGTACCCCTACGAGCAGTACTTC. The chain employs TRBV29-1 and TRBJ2-7; D unresolved. The germline V gene encodes CDR1 SQVTM and CDR2 ANQGSEA. This CDR3 spans 14 amino acids.

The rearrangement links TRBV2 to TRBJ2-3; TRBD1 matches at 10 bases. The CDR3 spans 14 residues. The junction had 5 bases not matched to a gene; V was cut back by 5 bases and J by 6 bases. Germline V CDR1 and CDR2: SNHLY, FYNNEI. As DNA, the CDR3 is TGTGCCAGCAGTTGGGACAGGGGAATTGATACGCAGTATTTT. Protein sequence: CASSWDRGIDTQYF.

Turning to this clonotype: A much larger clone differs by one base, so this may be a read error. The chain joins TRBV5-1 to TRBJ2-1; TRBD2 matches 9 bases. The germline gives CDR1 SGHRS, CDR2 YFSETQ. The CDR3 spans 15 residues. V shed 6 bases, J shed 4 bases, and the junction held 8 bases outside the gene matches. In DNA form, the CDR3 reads TGCGCCAGCAACAAGGGACTAGCCCTGTACAATGAGCAGTTCTTC. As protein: CASNKGLALYNEQFF.

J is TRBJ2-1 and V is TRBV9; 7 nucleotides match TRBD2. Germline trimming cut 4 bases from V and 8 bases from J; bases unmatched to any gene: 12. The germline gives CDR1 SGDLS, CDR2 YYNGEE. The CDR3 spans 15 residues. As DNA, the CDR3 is TGTGCCAGCAGCCCCCAATCCAGCGGGATCTATGAGCAGTTCTTC. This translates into CASSPQSSGIYEQFF.

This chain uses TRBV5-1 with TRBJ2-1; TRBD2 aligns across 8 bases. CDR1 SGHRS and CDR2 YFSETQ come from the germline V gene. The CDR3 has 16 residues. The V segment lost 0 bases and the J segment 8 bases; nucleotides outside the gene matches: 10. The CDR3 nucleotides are TGCGCCAGCAGCTTGGCCCTGAGCGGGAGAAACGATGAGCAGTTCTTC. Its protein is CASSLALSGRNDEQFF. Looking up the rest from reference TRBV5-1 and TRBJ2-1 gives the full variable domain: KAGVTQTPRYLIKTRGQQVTLSCSPISGHRSVSWYQQTPGQGLQFLFEYFSETQRNKGNFPGRFSGRQFSNSRSEMNVSTLELGDSALYLCASSLALSGRNDEQFFGPGTRLTVL.

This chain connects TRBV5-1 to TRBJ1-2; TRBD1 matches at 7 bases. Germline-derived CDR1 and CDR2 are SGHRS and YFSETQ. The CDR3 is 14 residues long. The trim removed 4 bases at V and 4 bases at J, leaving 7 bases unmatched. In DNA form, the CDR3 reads TGCGCCAGCAGCCAGACGAGGGACAGCTATGGCTACACCTTC. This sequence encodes CASSQTRDSYGYTF.

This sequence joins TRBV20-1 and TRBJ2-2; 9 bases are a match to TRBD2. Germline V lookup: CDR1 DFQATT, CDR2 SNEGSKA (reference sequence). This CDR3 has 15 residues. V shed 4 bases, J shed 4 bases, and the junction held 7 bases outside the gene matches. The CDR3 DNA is TGCAGTGCTACTCGGGCGGGGGGGACCACCGGGGAGCTGTTTTTT. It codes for CSATRAGGTTGELFF.